The clone carrying this TCR beta chain was observed a few times. Its antigen remains unidentified. Libraries of TCR beta came from quantitative 5'-RACE with molecular barcodes. TCRdb redid the calling of the 5' RACE reads with MiXCR, one entry per CDR3 protein. The sample holds about 160,000 distinct CDR3 sequences, 18% seen once. The V gene lost 2 bases and the J gene lost 5 bases, with 10 bases spanning the gap. The CDR3 extends over 14 amino acids. This entry is derived from a study of CD8 T cells in ankylosing spondylitis. General study findings and limits: Characteristic, it appeared, of ankylosing spondylitis blood was a TCR beta motif of eight or nine highly homologous variants.

V and J are TRBV12-3 or TRBV12-4 and TRBJ2-1, with a tentative D call TRBD2 (7 bases). Sequences were obtained from blood, either unsorted or a sorted T cell fraction (not recorded which). This sequence was found in a male donor with ankylosing spondylitis or in good health (not recorded which). This chain's CDR3 is CASSLKGGDNEQFF. The CDR3 DNA is TGTGCCAGCAGTTTAAAGGGGGGGGACAATGAGCAGTTCTTC.